The entry below gives a single T cell receptor (beta chain) sequence along with its context. The data originate from a study of radiotherapy plus CTLA-4 blockade in lung cancer. The assay was immunoSEQ multiplex PCR, and TCRdb's table has in-frame clones only and misses some. The repertoire has fewer than 100,000 clones, around four fifths of them found once; the top ten carry just over 0.8%. Trimming stripped 7 bases from V and 2 bases from J, with 12 bases between. The CDR3 spans 13 residues. Germline V gene sequence: CDR1 MNHNS, CDR2 SASEGT. Treatment of patients with chemo-refractory metastatic non-small-cell lung cancer consisted of focal radiation plus CTLA-4 blockade with ipilimumab.

The V and J genes are TRBV6-1 and TRBJ2-7; D gene unclear. The source of this sequence is a human donor with non-small cell lung cancer who had stable disease on radiotherapy plus ipilimumab. This material consisted of peripheral blood, taken from a patient treated with radiotherapy plus ipilimumab. The CDR3 DNA is TGTGCCAGCATGGTGTCCACCCCCTACGAGCAGTACTTC. As protein: CASMVSTPYEQYF.